This TCR beta chain originates from a study of blood T cell repertoires in COVID-19 (TCRdb year 2020). Broadly, across the study: Samples covering the acute and convalescent phases of COVID-19 were provided by collaborators in the United States, Italy and Spain. The prospective study material was composed of cDNA or gDNA derived from T cells, B-cell-depleted T cells, or PBMCs. Deeply sampled blood TCRbeta repertoires from subjects exposed to, actively infected with, or recovered from COVID-19 were included in the dataset. A freely available public database, intended as a resource for researchers studying the immune response to SARS-CoV-2, is where the repertoires were released. The samples were drawn from the first 160 participants of the ongoing ImmuneRACE study and from under 1,500 subjects provided by 6 global collaborators. Sample metadata almost always included a de-identified subject ID, COVID-19 status, age in years and sex. Where HLA class I and class II types were available, the types were taken from metadata supplied by the sample provider, not from assay-based typing. Results and caveats for the whole study, not just this receptor: The quantity of clinical and demographic metadata differed by source and by participant and was supplied without curation.

The CDR3 starts with the cysteine, ends with the phenylalanine, and has 16 residues. Only the CDR3 DNA stays, 48 bases, in frame from base 1. Germline trimming: 4 bases from V, 4 bases from J; junction bases outside gene matches: 9. CDR1 is given as KGHSH and CDR2 as LQKENI, both from the germline V gene. Of note for this clone: The antigen this receptor binds is unknown. The input lacks base qualities; no much larger clone sits a single base away.

TCRbeta CDR3 regions were amplified from genomic DNA by means of the immunoSEQ Assay, a bias-controlled multiplex PCR. The paper's data handling went like this. The number of nucleated cells in each sample was estimated from the amplification of reference gene primers within the assay. To quantify the absolute abundance of each unique TCRbeta CDR3 rearrangement, sequence reads were collapsed and filtered. For each sample, productive Simpson clonality was calculated by taking the square root of Simpson's diversity index across productive rearrangements. In TCRdb, the immuneACCESS table is reduced to in-frame sequences with V and J assigned. These tables do not hold every clone; where another copy was compared, an unresolved V gene accounts for under half, and the others remain unexplained. The V and J calls and clone size are taken from that table; D and trimming were inferred from the DNA. Present in this sample are 150,000 or so clones, 83% of which were seen just once. About an eighth of the sample lies in the top ten.

At one collaborating source in Seattle, patients were enrolled during active infection and were followed longitudinally through the course of disease. Whole blood was collected in K2EDTA tubes by collaborating institutions according to the institutions' own protocols. For TCRbeta analysis, collaborators shipped samples in one of three forms: frozen whole blood, isolated PBMCs, or DNA extracted from either of those sample types. The sample comprised peripheral blood. The V and J segments used are TRBV18 and TRBJ2-1; a stretch of 8 junction bases matches TRBD1. The source is a woman aged 55-70 years with COVID-19, enrolled during active disease. The CDR3 in this case is CASSHRTGWGYNEQFF. The nucleotides are TGTGCCAGCTCACACCGGACAGGGTGGGGTTACAATGAGCAGTTCTTC.